The rows below give T cell receptor beta chains drawn from one sample of a study of blood T cell repertoires in COVID-19. Assay used: immunoSEQ multiplex PCR; TCRdb lists only in-frame clones, some missing. Here the sample spans over 150,000 clones, less than 95% being singletons. The source material was peripheral blood. The receptors shown here come from a man aged 30 to 45 with COVID-19, enrolled during active disease. CDR3s include the opening cysteine and the closing phenylalanine or tryptophan. A D gene is named only where the DNA matches it firmly. Not every row has a clone size; where given, it reads once, few, many or a size class.

>NA|TRBJ1-3|TRBV5-1|TRBD1
TGCGCCAGCAGCGGACAGGGATCTGGAAACACCATATATTTT
CASSGQGSGNTIYF
>NA|TRBJ2-2|TRBV5-4|NA
TGTGCCAGCAGGACCCAGGGGATCGGGGAGCTGTTTTTT
CASRTQGIGELFF
>few|TRBJ1-1|TRBV19|NA
TGTGCCAGTAGCTACCCGGACAGACCGTCGACTGAAGCTTTCTTT
CASSYPDRPSTEAFF
>few|TRBJ2-5|TRBV4-1|TRBD1
TGCGCCAGCAGCCAAGAGGACAGGGAGAGGGAGACCCAGTACTTC
CASSQEDRERETQYF
>once|TRBJ1-2|TRBV4-1|NA
TGCGCCAGCAGCCAGGACGCAGGGAGGTACTATGGCTACACCTTC
CASSQDAGRYYGYTF
>NA|TRBJ1-5|TRBV20-1|NA
TGCAGTGCTAGTGTCACAGGGTATCAGCCCCAGCATTTT
CSASVTGYQPQHF
>once|TRBJ1-5|TRBV30|NA
TGTGCCTGGAGTGCGTACGAGGCTTTTGGCAATCAGCCCCAGCATTTT
CAWSAYEAFGNQPQHF
>NA|TRBJ1-1|TRBV4-1|TRBD1
TGCGCCAGCAGCCACTCACAGGGGGTGAACACTGAAGCTTTCTTT
CASSHSQGVNTEAFF
>NA|TRBJ1-4|TRBV5-6|NA
TGTGCCAGCAGCTTGGGGACAGATCCCGGGGAACTGTTTTTT
CASSLGTDPGELFF
>NA|TRBJ1-1|TRBV5-1|NA
TGCGCCAGCAGCTTCTCAGAGCCACCAGGGACTGAAGCTTTCTTT
CASSFSEPPGTEAFF
>NA|TRBJ2-1|TRBV19|NA
TGTGCCAGTAGTATTGTACGGGGTATCCGGAATGAGCAGTTCTTC
CASSIVRGIRNEQFF
>once|TRBJ2-3|TRBV19|TRBD1
TGTGCCAGTAGTATGGGACAGTTAAGCACAGATACGCAGTATTTT
CASSMGQLSTDTQYF
>NA|TRBJ2-5|TRBV11-3|NA
TGTGCCAGCAGCCCAGGGGCGGGGGAGGAGACCCAGTACTTC
CASSPGAGEETQYF
>NA|TRBJ2-2|TRBV6-4|TRBD1
TGTGCCAGCAGGGCCCGGACAGGGTCGAACACCGGGGAGCTGTTTTTT
CASRARTGSNTGELFF
>few|TRBJ2-7|TRBV4-1|NA
TGCGCCAGCAGCCCTTTGGACAGCTACGAGCAGTACTTC
CASSPLDSYEQYF
>NA|TRBJ1-2|TRBV11-3|NA
TGTGCCACCCTAACAGGGACAACTAACTATGGCTACACCTTC
CATLTGTTNYGYTF
>NA|TRBJ2-7|TRBV5-1|TRBD1
TGCGCCAGCAGCTTGATGGGACAGGGGGCTTCCCTCCTCGAGCAGTACTTC
CASSLMGQGASLLEQYF
>once|TRBJ2-7|TRBV5-4|NA
TGTGCCAGCAGCTCCGACATCCGCTCCTACGAGCAGTACTTC
CASSSDIRSYEQYF
>NA|TRBJ2-5|TRBV30|TRBD2
TGTGCCTGGAGTTCTAGCGGGGGAATGTACTTC
CAWSSSGGMYF
>NA|TRBJ1-4|TRBV29-1|TRBD1
TGCAGCGTGGGGGGACAGACTGCAACTAATGAAAAACTGTTTTTT
CSVGGQTATNEKLFF
>NA|TRBJ1-2|TRBV7-3|TRBD1
TGTGCCAGCAGCCTTGGACAGGACTATGGCTACACCTTC
CASSLGQDYGYTF
>NA|TRBJ1-1|TRBV27|NA
TGTGCCAGCAGTTTATCATGGAACCGAGGGACTGAAGCTTTCTTT
CASSLSWNRGTEAFF